One sample yielded the 26 T cell receptor beta chains listed below, sequenced in a study of OX40 agonist ivuxolimab in advanced cancers. The method behind the library was the immunoSEQ multiplex PCR assay. This immuneACCESS table, as held by TCRdb, lists in-frame sequences with V and J called but not all clones. Of the missing ones, under half trace to an unresolved V gene in checked studies; the others have no known cause. The sample contains roughly 58,000 clones, approximately 90% of them found a single time. Of the sample, under 0.85% falls within the top ten clones. The source was CD4+ or CD8+ T cells sorted from blood, collected in a trial of the OX40 agonist ivuxolimab. These TCRs come from an adult with an advanced solid tumor such as melanoma, head and neck, liver or kidney cancer.

The chain is built from TRBV19 and TRBJ2-3; a weak D match, TRBD2 (5 bases). Germline values: CDR1 LNHDA, CDR2 SQIVND (reference sequence). The CDR3 has 14 amino acids. The ends were cut back, 3 bases at V and 0 bases at J, with 7 bases in the middle. CDR3 DNA: TGTGCCAGTAGTATTCGGACTAGCACAGATACGCAGTATTTT. It specifies CASSIRTSTDTQYF.

V is TRBV21-1 and J is TRBJ1-4. TRBV21-1 is flagged as a pseudogene. The CDR3 is 14 residues long. For the CDR3, the DNA is TGTGCCCGCGGACGGTATGCAACTAATGAAAAACTGTTTTTT. Translating gives CARGRYATNEKLFF.

The J gene is TRBJ2-3, the V gene TRBV14, with TRBD1 matching over 11 bases. V shed 6 bases and J 5 bases; nucleotides not matched to a gene: 4. The V gene's germline CDR1 is SGHDN and CDR2 FVKESK. The CDR3 runs 14 residues. As DNA, the CDR3 is TGTGCCAGCAGGCCCGGGACAGGGGGAGATACGCAGTATTTT. Its protein product is CASRPGTGGDTQYF.

This rearrangement joins TRBV7-9 to TRBJ2-7; no clear D gene. The CDR3 length is 15 residues. Trimming stripped 4 bases from V and 0 bases from J, with 13 bases between. Per the germline V gene, CDR1 is SEHNR and CDR2 is FQNEAQ (reference sequence). The CDR3: CASSYPSDGSYEQYF. The CDR3, as DNA: TGTGCCAGCAGCTACCCCAGTGACGGCTCCTACGAGCAGTACTTC.

This chain joins TRBV5-1 and TRBJ2-1; D not resolved. Trimming left V 1 base short and J 2 bases short, with 10 bases between. Germline CDR1 SGHRS, CDR2 YFSETQ. This CDR3 has 15 amino acids. The CDR3 region is CASSLSVTPYNEQFF. CDR3 sequence (DNA): TGCGCCAGCAGCTTGTCCGTTACCCCCTACAATGAGCAGTTCTTC.

The CDR3 DNA is TGTGCCAGCAGCCTCCGACAGGGGACTGAAGCTTTCTTT. Translation gives CASSLRQGTEAFF. The V and J genes are TRBV7-9 and TRBJ1-1; 8 nucleotides line up with TRBD1. CDR1 and CDR2 from the germline V gene are SEHNR and FQNEAQ (reference sequence). V was clipped by 5 bases and J by 5 bases; unmatched bases: 4. The CDR3 consists of 13 residues.

The V and J genes are TRBV29-1 and TRBJ1-2; no clear D. V dropped 6 bases and J dropped 2 bases, with 22 bases sitting between them. This CDR3 contains 16 residues. Germline CDR1 reads SQVTM; CDR2 reads ANQGSEA. The CDR3 coding sequence is TGCAGCGTCCATGGGAAGAAAACCATGAGGAACTATGGCTACACCTTC. Encoded protein: CSVHGKKTMRNYGYTF.

J is TRBJ2-7 and V is TRBV5-6; perhaps TRBD2 as D (5 bases). Germline CDR1 SGHDT, CDR2 YYEEEE. The CDR3 loop spans 15 amino acids. Trimming cost V 2 bases and J 4 bases, with 16 bases left between them. The CDR3 DNA sequence: TGTGCCAGCAGCTTCGGTGGATGGACTTCGTACGAGCAGTACTTC. Translated, it gives CASSFGGWTSYEQYF.

This clone has just a few counts. This chain joins TRBV7-3 and TRBJ1-1; D remains ambiguous. The V gene lost 5 bases and the J gene lost 0 bases, with 7 bases spanning the gap. CDR3 length: 13 amino acids. Looked up from germline, CDR1 is SGHTA and CDR2 is FQGTGA. This CDR3 reads CASSLTVNTEAFF. The CDR3 nucleotides are TGTGCCAGCAGCCTCACTGTGAACACTGAAGCTTTCTTT.

This chain connects TRBV5-6 to TRBJ2-3; 12 nucleotides match TRBD2. Germline CDR1 reads SGHDT; CDR2 reads YYEEEE. The length of the CDR3 is 16 residues. With V trimmed by 4 bases and J by 3 bases, 6 bases remained unmatched. CDR3 loop: CASSLRTSGNTDTQYF. CDR3 DNA sequence: TGTGCCAGCAGCCTAAGGACTAGCGGGAATACAGATACGCAGTATTTT.

The chain combines TRBV21-1 with TRBJ1-2. TRBV21-1 is termed a pseudogene. This CDR3 contains 14 residues. The CDR3: CASSKQDYNYGYTF. The CDR3 DNA reads as TGTGCCAGCAGCAAACAGGACTACAACTATGGCTACACCTTC.

The chain links TRBV30 to TRBJ1-5; a possible D gene is TRBD1 (6 bases). CDR3 length: 14 residues. Trimming left V 2 bases short and J 3 bases short, with 11 bases between. The germline CDR1 and CDR2 sequences are GTSNPN and SVGIG (reference sequence). For the CDR3, the DNA is TGTGCCTGGAGTAAATCAGGGGACAATCAGCCCCAGCATTTT. Protein: CAWSKSGDNQPQHF. Full variable domain (missing parts from reference TRBV30 and TRBJ1-5): SQTIHQWPATLVQPVGSPLSLECTVEGTSNPNLYWYRQAAGRGLQLLFYSVGIGQISSEVPQNLSASRPQDRQFILSSKKLLLSDSGFYLCAWSKSGDNQPQHFGDGTRLSIL.

This chain connects TRBV18 to TRBJ2-6; no reliable D call. With 3 bases removed from V and 0 bases from J, the gap between germline ends came to 9 bases. The germline V gene encodes CDR1 KGHSH and CDR2 LQKENI. The CDR3 sequence is 16 residues long. The CDR3 region is CASSPARFSGANVLTF. The CDR3 DNA follows: TGTGCCAGCTCACCGGCGAGATTCTCTGGGGCCAACGTCCTGACTTTC.

Remarks on this clone: At one boundary the junction diverges from the germline segment, which might be a read error. The chain is built from TRBV18 and TRBJ1-4; possibly TRBD1 for D (5 bases). Per germline, CDR1 KGHSH and CDR2 LQKENI. The CDR3 length is 14 residues. The CDR3 sequence is CASSPGAGNGKLFF. The DNA of the CDR3 is TGTGCCAGCTCACCAGGGGCGGGCAATGGAAAACTGTTTTTT. The entire variable domain, with the rest obtained from reference TRBV18 and TRBJ1-4, is as follows: NAGVMQNPRHLVRRRGQEARLRCSPMKGHSHVYWYRQLPEEGLKFMVYLQKENIIDESGMPKERFSAEFPKEGPSILRIQQVVRGDSAAYFCASSPGAGNGKLFFGSGTQLSVL.

The chain links TRBV5-1 to TRBJ1-2; 8 bases agree with TRBD1. The length of the CDR3 is 14 residues. V lost 4 bases, J lost 5 bases, and 7 bases stayed unmatched. Germline CDR1 and CDR2: SGHRS and YFSETQ. DNA of the CDR3: TGCGCCAGCAGCCCTGGACAGGGTGCGTATGGCTACACCTTC. Protein sequence: CASSPGQGAYGYTF. Together with reference TRBV5-1 and TRBJ1-2, the CDR3 gives the full variable domain: KAGVTQTPRYLIKTRGQQVTLSCSPISGHRSVSWYQQTPGQGLQFLFEYFSETQRNKGNFPGRFSGRQFSNSRSEMNVSTLELGDSALYLCASSPGQGAYGYTFGSGTRLTVV.

The chain joins TRBV7-3 to TRBJ2-3, with 9 bases fitting TRBD2. The length of the CDR3 is 17 residues. Losses at the gene ends were 5 bases for V and 3 bases for J; bases not matched to a gene: 12. The germline V gene has CDR1 SGHTA and CDR2 FQGTGA. CDR3 in DNA: TGTGCCAGCAGCCACTCAAGGGCGGGAGGGAAAACAGATACGCAGTATTTT. Its protein is CASSHSRAGGKTDTQYF. Full variable domain (missing parts from reference TRBV7-3 and TRBJ2-3): GAGVSQTPSNKVTEKGKYVELRCDPISGHTALYWYRQSLGQGPEFLIYFQGTGAADDSGLPNDRFFAVRPEGSVSTLKIQRTERGDSAVYLCASSHSRAGGKTDTQYFGPGTRLTVL.

The chain joins TRBV6-1 to TRBJ1-5; D remains unclear. The V end lost 7 bases, the J end lost 4 bases, and 11 bases lay between the germline ends. The CDR3 has 13 residues. Per the germline V gene, CDR1 is MNHNS and CDR2 is SASEGT. CDR3 bases: TGTGCCAGCAAGGTACAAAGAAATCAGCCCCAGCATTTT. Protein: CASKVQRNQPQHF.

The CDR3 nucleotides are TGTGCCAGAAGCCCTCGAGGGACTAGCGGGAAGCACGAGCAGTACTTC. It yields the protein CARSPRGTSGKHEQYF. This chain uses TRBV5-3 with TRBJ2-7, with TRBD2 matching 13 bases. TRBV5-3 is an open reading frame, and its role is uncertain. V shed 4 bases, J shed 5 bases, and the junction held 9 bases outside the gene matches. CDR3 length: 16 residues.

The chain employs TRBV11-2 and TRBJ2-6; no clear D gene. V lost 4 bases and J 0 bases, leaving 7 bases between the germline ends. The CDR3 sequence is 15 residues long. Germline CDR1 is SGHAT and CDR2 is FQNNGV. The CDR3 loop is CASSSTTSGANVLTF. In DNA, the CDR3 is TGTGCCAGCAGCTCGACAACCTCTGGGGCCAACGTCCTGACTTTC. Supplemented by reference TRBV11-2 and TRBJ2-6, the full variable domain reads EAGVAQSPRYKIIEKRQSVAFWCNPISGHATLYWYQQILGQGPKLLIQFQNNGVVDDSQLPKDRFSAERLKGVDSTLKIQPAKLEDSAVYLCASSSTTSGANVLTFGAGSRLTVL.

V and J are TRBV9 and TRBJ2-5; 12 bases align to TRBD2. CDR1 and CDR2 (germline): SGDLS, YYNGEE. The CDR3 spans 15 residues. Trimming took 6 bases from V and 5 from J; bases not matched to a gene: 8. DNA for the CDR3: TGTGCCAGCACCAGACTAGCGGGAGAGAGTGAGACCCAGTACTTC. Its translation: CASTRLAGESETQYF.

The gene calls are TRBV6-1 and TRBJ2-6; no clear D gene. The CDR3 consists of 15 residues. Between the trimmed V and J ends, which lost 6 bases and 0 bases, there was a span of 9 bases. CDR1 and CDR2 (germline): MNHNS, SASEGT. Written as DNA, the CDR3 is TGTGCCAGCAGCGCCAAGATCTCTGGGGCCAACGTCCTGACTTTC. This sequence encodes CASSAKISGANVLTF.

The chain is built from TRBV30 and TRBJ1-5, with a possible D match to TRBD1 (5 bases). V lost 2 bases, J lost 3 bases, and 8 bases lay in between. The V gene's germline CDR1 is GTSNPN and CDR2 SVGIG (reference sequence). The length of the CDR3 is 13 residues. This CDR3 reads CAWSRTYNQPQHF. The CDR3 DNA follows: TGTGCCTGGAGTCGGACATACAATCAGCCCCAGCATTTT. Variable domain in full (rest from reference TRBV30 and TRBJ1-5): SQTIHQWPATLVQPVGSPLSLECTVEGTSNPNLYWYRQAAGRGLQLLFYSVGIGQISSEVPQNLSASRPQDRQFILSSKKLLLSDSGFYLCAWSRTYNQPQHFGDGTRLSIL.

This clone was observed a single time. The V gene is TRBV13, the J gene TRBJ1-1; D unresolved. The CDR3 consists of 8 residues. The V gene lost 11 bases and the J gene lost 9 bases, with 7 bases spanning the gap. Germline V gene lookup returns CDR1 PRHDT and CDR2 FYEKMQ (reference sequence). The CDR3 sequence is CADLQAFF. CDR3 DNA sequence: TGTGCCGACCTCCAAGCTTTCTTT.

The CDR3 is CASSQTSWRVNTEAFF. In DNA, the CDR3 is TGTGCCAGCAGCCAGACCAGTTGGAGGGTGAACACTGAAGCTTTCTTT. V gene TRBV11-2 combines with J gene TRBJ1-1; D gene uncertain. This CDR3 is 16 amino acids long. In germline, CDR1 is SGHAT, CDR2 FQNNGV. Trimming took 5 bases from V and 0 from J, leaving 16 bases between them.

This clone has just a few counts. The chain recombines TRBV28 with TRBJ2-7, with a possible D match to TRBD1 (5 bases). The germline CDR1 and CDR2 sequences are MDHEN and SYDVKM. Between the trimmed V and J ends, which lost 6 bases and 4 bases, there was a span of 10 bases. This CDR3 has 12 amino acids. This chain's CDR3 is CASRQGRYEQYF. The CDR3 DNA reads as TGTGCCAGCAGGCAGGGTAGGTACGAGCAGTACTTC.

This sequence joins TRBV19 and TRBJ2-5, with D maybe TRBD1 (6 bases). The germline gives CDR1 LNHDA, CDR2 SQIVND (reference sequence). Trimming removed 3 bases from V and 7 bases from J, with 12 bases in between. CDR3 length: 13 amino acids. CDR3 sequence reads: CASSIGQTGTQYF. The CDR3 nucleotides are TGTGCCAGTAGTATCGGACAGACAGGGACCCAGTACTTC.